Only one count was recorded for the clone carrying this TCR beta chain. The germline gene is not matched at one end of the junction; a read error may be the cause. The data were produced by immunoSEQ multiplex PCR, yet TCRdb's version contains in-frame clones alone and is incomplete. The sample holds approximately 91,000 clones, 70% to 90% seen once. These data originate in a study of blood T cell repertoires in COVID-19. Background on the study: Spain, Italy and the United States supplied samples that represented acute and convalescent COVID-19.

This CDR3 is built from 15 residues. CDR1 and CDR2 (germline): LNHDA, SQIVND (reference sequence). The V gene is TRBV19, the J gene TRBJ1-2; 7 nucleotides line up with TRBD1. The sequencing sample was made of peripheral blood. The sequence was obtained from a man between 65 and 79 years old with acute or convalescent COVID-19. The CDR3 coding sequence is TGTGCCAGTAGTACTGGACAGGCCCCCTCCTATCGCTACACCTTC. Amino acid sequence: CASSTGQAPSYRYTF.